Each of the 27 T cell receptor beta chains below was sequenced from the same sample in a study of CD8 T cells in ankylosing spondylitis. General study findings and limits: Typical of ankylosing spondylitis blood, it appeared, was a TCR beta motif of under 10 highly homologous variants.

Each CDR3 protein is one row after TCRdb ran MiXCR on the 5' RACE reads. Of about 540,000 distinct CDR3 sequences detected, over 9.5% appear once; the ten largest clones hold nearly 7%. These TCRs are of unknown antigen specificity. The sample was blood, either unsorted or a sorted T cell fraction (not recorded which). Source of these receptors: a male donor with ankylosing spondylitis.

This clonotype was observed a handful of times. One base away lies a much larger clone, so this may be a sequencing read error. The V and J genes are TRBV5-1 and TRBJ2-5; D unclear. CDR1 SGHRS and CDR2 YFSETQ come from the germline V gene. V was trimmed by 6 bases and J by 2 bases, leaving 5 bases between them. The CDR3 length is 11 residues. Written as DNA, the CDR3 is TGCGCCAGCATCCAACAAGAGACCCAGTACTTC. It encodes CASIQQETQYF.

In this sample, this clonotype turned up a few times. The chain carries TRBV15 and TRBJ1-2, with no clear D. V dropped 3 bases and J dropped 8 bases, with 19 bases sitting between them. Germline V lookup: CDR1 LNHNV, CDR2 YYDKDF (reference sequence). The CDR3 spans 15 residues. Here the CDR3 DNA reads TGTGCCACCAGCAGTATGGAGAAAGGCCAGAGAGGCTACACCTTC. This encodes CATSSMEKGQRGYTF.

This clonotype was observed at least ten times. V usage is TRBV18 and J usage is TRBJ2-5; D not certain. The germline gives CDR1 KGHSH, CDR2 LQKENI. Trimming took off 3 bases at V and 2 bases at J, with 4 bases between the two ends. This CDR3 has 12 residues. CDR3 residues: CASSPLQETQYF. The CDR3 nucleotides read TGTGCCAGCTCACCGTTACAAGAGACCCAGTACTTC.

The chain carries TRBV11-3 and TRBJ2-2; D gene unclear. The germline V gene has CDR1 SGHNT and CDR2 YENEEA. The CDR3 has 14 amino acids. Trimming removed 2 bases from V and 6 bases from J, with 10 bases in between. DNA for the CDR3: TGTGCCAGCAGCTTAACCCGCGCACCCGGGGAGCTGTTTTTT. Protein: CASSLTRAPGELFF. The complete variable domain, with remaining parts taken from reference TRBV11-3 and TRBJ2-2, reads EAGVVQSPRYKIIEKKQPVAFWCNPISGHNTLYWYLQNLGQGPELLIRYENEEAVDDSQLPKDRFSAERLKGVDSTLKIQPAELGDSAVYLCASSLTRAPGELFFGEGSRLTVL.

This clonotype appeared a few times. This chain links TRBV5-1 with TRBJ2-5; 8 bases fit TRBD2. CDR3 length equals 18 residues. V shed 0 bases and J 5 bases; nucleotides not matched to a gene: 15. Germline-derived CDR1 and CDR2 are SGHRS and YFSETQ. The CDR3 here is CASSLALGGGRHTETQYF. As DNA, the CDR3 is TGCGCCAGCAGCTTGGCTCTCGGGGGCGGGAGGCATACGGAGACCCAGTACTTC.

This clonotype was found many times. This sequence joins TRBV7-2 and TRBJ2-3, with 12 nucleotides matching TRBD2. CDR1 and CDR2 from the germline V gene are SGHTA and FQGNSA. V shed 5 bases, J shed 3 bases, and the junction held 9 bases outside the gene matches. The CDR3 totals 17 residues. CDR3 DNA: TGTGCCAGCAGCCCCCGACTAGCGGGAGAGTCAACAGATACGCAGTATTTT. Translated, it gives CASSPRLAGESTDTQYF.

Only a few counts were recorded for this clonotype. The chain employs TRBV27 and TRBJ2-1; 7 nucleotides agree with TRBD1. Germline CDR1 is MNHEY and CDR2 is SMNVEV (reference sequence). V shed 8 bases, J shed 4 bases, and the junction held 20 bases outside the gene matches. The CDR3 totals 18 residues. The CDR3 here is CASRGTAASGSYYNEQFF. CDR3 nucleotides: TGTGCCAGCCGAGGGACAGCGGCTTCGGGAAGTTATTACAATGAGCAGTTCTTC.

The chain combines TRBV5-1 with TRBJ1-3, with D uncertain. Germline V gene data show CDR1 as SGHRS and CDR2 as YFSETQ. The CDR3 has 14 amino acids. V was clipped by 0 bases and J by 0 bases, with 4 bases between them. Here the CDR3 reads CASSLEVSGNTIYF. The CDR3 DNA reads TGCGCCAGCAGCTTGGAAGTCTCTGGAAACACCATATATTTT.

The chain couples TRBV5-1 to TRBJ2-1, with D possibly being TRBD2 (5 bases). The germline V and J ends were trimmed by 2 bases and 8 bases, with 14 bases remaining between them. Germline V CDR1 and CDR2: SGHRS, YFSETQ. The CDR3 has 14 residues. As DNA, the CDR3 is TGCGCCAGCAGCTTTGCGAGGACTCGAGATGAGCAGTTCTTC. It encodes CASSFARTRDEQFF.

The rearrangement links TRBV20-1 to TRBJ1-5; TRBD1 might be the D (6 bases). CDR3 length equals 12 residues. Germline lookup yields CDR1 DFQATT and CDR2 SNEGSKA (reference sequence). Trimming cost V 1 base and J 15 bases, with 16 bases left between them. The CDR3 is CSARARGAPPHF. The CDR3 region has the DNA TGCAGTGCTAGAGCACGGGGGGCCCCTCCGCATTTT.

The chain couples TRBV28 to TRBJ2-1; TRBD1 or TRBD2 may be the D gene (5 bases each). The CDR3 consists of 13 residues. The V gene lost 2 bases and the J gene lost 13 bases, with 15 bases spanning the gap. In germline, CDR1 is MDHEN, CDR2 SYDVKM. In nucleotides, the CDR3 is TGTGCCAGCAGTTTAGGGGCCATTGACTACCAGTTCTTC. Its protein is CASSLGAIDYQFF.

This clonotype appeared a single time. This chain links TRBV11-3 with TRBJ2-5; 7 nucleotides agree with TRBD1. Germline-derived CDR1 and CDR2 are SGHNT and YENEEA. This CDR3 comprises 13 residues. Trimming at V came to 5 bases and at J to 7 bases, leaving 7 bases not matched to a gene. The CDR3 loop is CASSIRQGWTQYF. The CDR3 region has the DNA TGTGCCAGCAGCATAAGACAGGGATGGACCCAGTACTTC.

This clonotype has just a few counts. The CDR3 region has the DNA TGCAGTGCTAGAGATCATGGAGTAAGGAGTACGAGCTCCTACGAGCAGTACTTC. Its protein product is CSARDHGVRSTSSYEQYF. The chain employs TRBV20-1 and TRBJ2-7; D is undetermined. CDR1 and CDR2 from the germline V gene are DFQATT and SNEGSKA (reference sequence). The V gene lost 0 bases and the J gene lost 0 bases, with 21 bases spanning the gap. The CDR3 extends over 18 amino acids.

This clonotype was counted between two and nine times. The V call is TRBV11-3, the J call TRBJ2-1; possibly TRBD1 for D (5 bases). From germline, CDR1 is SGHNT and CDR2 YENEEA. The CDR3 contains 13 residues. V lost 4 bases and J lost 4, with 8 bases in between. CDR3 loop: CASSSRQYNEQFF. The CDR3 nucleotides are TGTGCCAGCAGCTCCCGACAGTACAATGAGCAGTTCTTC.

This clonotype appeared a few times. The CDR3 region is CASSRTGSLWNTEAFF. CDR3 sequence (DNA): TGCGCCAGCAGCCGGACAGGGAGCCTTTGGAACACTGAAGCTTTCTTT. V and J are TRBV5-1 and TRBJ1-1, with TRBD1 matching over 8 bases. CDR1 is SGHRS and CDR2 is YFSETQ in the germline V gene. Trimming removed 4 bases from V and 1 base from J; junction bases left unmatched: 9. The CDR3 spans 16 residues. Looking up the rest from reference TRBV5-1 and TRBJ1-1 gives the full variable domain: KAGVTQTPRYLIKTRGQQVTLSCSPISGHRSVSWYQQTPGQGLQFLFEYFSETQRNKGNFPGRFSGRQFSNSRSEMNVSTLELGDSALYLCASSRTGSLWNTEAFFGQGTRLTVV.

The V gene is TRBV6-1, the J gene TRBJ2-2; the match to TRBD2 covers 8 bases. V lost 1 base and J lost 5; bases outside the gene matches: 6. Germline CDR1 reads MNHNS; CDR2 reads SASEGT. The CDR3 is 16 residues long. CDR3 DNA sequence: TGTGCCAGCAGTGAAGTAGCGGGGCGGGGAACCGGGGAGCTGTTTTTT. It translates to CASSEVAGRGTGELFF.

This clonotype was counted a few times. The chain is built from TRBV9 and TRBJ2-2, with a possible D match to TRBD1 (5 bases). Germline lookup yields CDR1 SGDLS and CDR2 YYNGEE. The CDR3 has 15 residues. V was clipped by 3 bases and J by 4 bases, with 13 bases between them. The CDR3 loop reads CASSAGHLGTGELFF. The CDR3 DNA sequence: TGTGCCAGCAGCGCCGGACACTTGGGCACCGGGGAGCTGTTTTTT.

The chain carries TRBV29-1 and TRBJ1-1, with 7 bases identical to TRBD1. This CDR3 is built from 14 residues. CDR1 SQVTM and CDR2 ANQGSEA come from the germline V gene. V gave up 6 bases and J gave up 0 bases; unmatched junction bases: 7. For the CDR3, the DNA is TGCAGCGTGGGGGAGGGGACAGTGAACACTGAAGCTTTCTTT. Amino acids: CSVGEGTVNTEAFF.

This chain uses TRBV7-9 with TRBJ1-2, with no clear D. Deletions cut 4 bases from V and 3 bases from J, with 15 bases between. The CDR3 runs to 15 residues. Germline V CDR1 and CDR2: SEHNR, FQNEAQ (reference sequence). The CDR3 DNA reads as TGTGCCAGCAGCTCGGGGTTTGCGGGTTACTATGGCTACACCTTC. Residues: CASSSGFAGYYGYTF.

This clonotype was observed a handful of times. V usage is TRBV7-2 and J usage is TRBJ2-1; 9 nucleotides align to TRBD2. The CDR3 loop spans 15 amino acids. With 5 bases clipped from V and 5 bases from J, the junction kept 7 bases outside the gene matches. Germline CDR1 and CDR2: SGHTA and FQGNSA. CDR3 in DNA: TGTGCCAGCAGCATTAGCGGGGGACTCAACAATGAGCAGTTCTTC. Protein: CASSISGGLNNEQFF. The variable domain in full, with the rest retrieved from reference TRBV7-2 and TRBJ2-1, is GAGVSQSPSNKVTEKGKDVELRCDPISGHTALYWYRQSLGQGLEFLIYFQGNSAPDKSGLPSDRFSAERTGGSVSTLTIQRTQQEDSAVYLCASSISGGLNNEQFFGPGTRLTVL.

The CDR3 bases are TGCAGCGTGCCAGCGGGCGGGAGTTTTCAAGAGACCCAGTACTTC. It yields the protein CSVPAGGSFQETQYF. The chain employs TRBV29-1 and TRBJ2-5, with 7 bases lining up with TRBD2. The CDR3 consists of 15 residues. V lost 6 bases to trimming and J lost 2 bases; unmatched junction nucleotides: 12. Looked up from germline, CDR1 is SQVTM and CDR2 is ANQGSEA.

This chain connects TRBV18 to TRBJ1-2; D not resolved. CDR1 is KGHSH and CDR2 is LQKENI in the germline V gene. CDR3 size: 15 residues. Trimming stripped 5 bases from V and 6 bases from J, with 19 bases between. CDR3 sequence reads: CASSANGAPNHGYTF. CDR3 in DNA: TGTGCCAGCTCAGCCAACGGAGCCCCGAACCATGGCTACACCTTC.

This chain joins TRBV19 and TRBJ2-1; D gene unclear. Germline CDR1 LNHDA, CDR2 SQIVND (reference sequence). This CDR3 has 11 amino acids. Trimming cost V 3 bases and J 9 bases, with 6 bases left between them. CDR3 sequence: CASSIKGEQFF. The CDR3, as DNA: TGTGCCAGTAGTATCAAGGGTGAGCAGTTCTTC. The full variable domain, rest sourced from reference TRBV19 and TRBJ2-1, is DGGITQSPKYLFRKEGQNVTLSCEQNLNHDAMYWYRQDPGQGLRLIYYSQIVNDFQKGDIAEGYSVSREKKESFPLTVTSAQKNPTAFYLCASSIKGEQFFGPGTRLTVL.

There are many counts of this clonotype. The chain has TRBV27 and TRBJ2-1, with 9 bases aligning to TRBD2. Germline CDR1 and CDR2: MNHEY and SMNVEV (reference sequence). CDR3 length: 15 amino acids. V was clipped by 2 bases and J by 3 bases; unmatched bases: 2. The CDR3 nucleotides read TGTGCCAGCAGTTTACAGACTAGCGGCTACAATGAGCAGTTCTTC. Its translation: CASSLQTSGYNEQFF.

This clonotype turned up a few times. The chain recombines TRBV3-1 with TRBJ2-7, with D possibly matching TRBD1 (6 bases). CDR1 is LGHDT, CDR2 YNNKEL, per germline (reference sequence). The length of the CDR3 is 13 residues. V lost 3 bases and J lost 6, with 12 bases in between. In DNA form, the CDR3 reads TGTGCCAGCAGCCAGGGACATTTGGGCGAGCAGTACTTC. Encoded protein: CASSQGHLGEQYF.

This clonotype has only a few counts. This chain uses TRBV10-3 with TRBJ2-2; D remains unclear. CDR1 ENHRY and CDR2 SYGVKD come from the germline V gene. The CDR3 length is 16 residues. The ends were cut back, 2 bases at V and 5 bases at J, with 15 bases in the middle. The CDR3: CAISEPATMGTGELFF. The CDR3 bases are TGTGCCATCAGTGAGCCCGCTACCATGGGGACCGGGGAGCTGTTTTTT.

This clonotype was picked up many times. For the CDR3, the DNA is TGCGCCAGCAAAGCGGGAGAGATACTCTACAATGAGCAGTTCTTC. Its translation: CASKAGEILYNEQFF. The J gene is TRBJ2-1, the V gene TRBV5-1, with 8 nucleotides matching TRBD2. V lost 6 bases and J lost 3; bases outside the gene matches: 8. The CDR3 is 15 amino acids. Per germline, CDR1 SGHRS and CDR2 YFSETQ. Full variable domain (missing parts from reference TRBV5-1 and TRBJ2-1): KAGVTQTPRYLIKTRGQQVTLSCSPISGHRSVSWYQQTPGQGLQFLFEYFSETQRNKGNFPGRFSGRQFSNSRSEMNVSTLELGDSALYLCASKAGEILYNEQFFGPGTRLTVL.